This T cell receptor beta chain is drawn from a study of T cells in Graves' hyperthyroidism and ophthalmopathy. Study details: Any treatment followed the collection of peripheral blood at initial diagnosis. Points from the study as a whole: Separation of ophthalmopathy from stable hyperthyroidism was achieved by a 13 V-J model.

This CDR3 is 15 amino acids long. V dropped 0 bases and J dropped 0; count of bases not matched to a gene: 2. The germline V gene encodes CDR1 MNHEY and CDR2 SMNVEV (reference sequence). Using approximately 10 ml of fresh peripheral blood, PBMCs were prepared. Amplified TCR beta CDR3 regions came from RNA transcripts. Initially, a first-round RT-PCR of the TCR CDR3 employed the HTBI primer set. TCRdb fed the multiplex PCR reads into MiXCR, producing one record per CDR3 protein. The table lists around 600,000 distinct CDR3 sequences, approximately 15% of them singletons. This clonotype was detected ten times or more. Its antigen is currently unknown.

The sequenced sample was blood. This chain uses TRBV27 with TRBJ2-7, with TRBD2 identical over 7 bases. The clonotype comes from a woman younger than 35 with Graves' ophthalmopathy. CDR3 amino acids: CASSLSSGNSYEQYF. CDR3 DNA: TGTGCCAGCAGTTTATCGAGCGGGAACTCCTACGAGCAGTACTTC.